These 27 T cell receptor beta chains originate from one sample sequenced in a study of blood T cell repertoires in COVID-19. Measured with immunoSEQ multiplex PCR; TCRdb has only the in-frame clones, and not every one. The profile covers under 100,000 clones, with over 75% appearing a single time and about 17% taken by the ten largest. The sample was peripheral blood. The source of these receptors is a human donor in a cohort sampled during active COVID-19.

Here the CDR3 reads CASTPQDYGYTF. CDR3 DNA sequence: TGTGCCAGCACGCCACAGGACTATGGCTACACCTTC. V usage is TRBV6-5 and J usage is TRBJ1-2; weak D call: TRBD1 (5 bases). Germline V gene lookup returns CDR1 MNHEY and CDR2 SVGAGI. Trimming left V 7 bases short and J 3 bases short, with 9 bases between. CDR3 length equals 12 residues.

The rearrangement joins TRBV27 to TRBJ2-7, with a tentative D call TRBD1 (6 bases). The CDR3 length is 15 residues. V gave up 4 bases and J gave up 2 bases, with 15 bases separating them. The germline CDR1 and CDR2 sequences are MNHEY and SMNVEV (reference sequence). The CDR3 DNA is TGTGCCAGCAGTTGGACAGCCGGAGGCCCCTACGAGCAGTACTTC. Protein sequence: CASSWTAGGPYEQYF.

The chain is built from TRBV27 and TRBJ2-3, with TRBD2 identical over 7 bases. The V segment lost 11 bases and the J segment 3 bases; nucleotides outside the gene matches: 11. Germline-derived CDR1 and CDR2 are MNHEY and SMNVEV (reference sequence). There are 14 residues in the CDR3. The CDR3 protein is CASRGSGGTDTQYF. The CDR3 DNA follows: TGTGCCTCAAGGGGATCGGGGGGAACAGATACGCAGTATTTT.

This sequence joins TRBV5-4 and TRBJ2-2; TRBD1 matches at 8 bases. V shed 4 bases, J shed 7 bases, and the junction held 12 bases outside the gene matches. This CDR3 contains 16 residues. Germline CDR1 is SGHNT and CDR2 is YYREEE (reference sequence). CDR3 region: CASSNPRDRWGGELFF. CDR3 sequence (DNA): TGTGCCAGCAGCAACCCTCGGGACAGGTGGGGCGGGGAGCTGTTTTTT.

On this clone itself: Other DNA sequences in the sample encode the same CDR3. The V and J genes are TRBV29-1 and TRBJ2-2; 11 positions agree with TRBD2. The CDR3 totals 17 residues. After removal of 4 bases from V and 2 bases from J, the junction contained 9 bases not matched to a gene. From germline, CDR1 is SQVTM and CDR2 ANQGSEA. CDR3 protein: CSVAGTSGGPNTGELFF. CDR3 bases: TGCAGCGTTGCGGGGACTAGCGGAGGGCCTAACACCGGGGAGCTGTTTTTT.

V gene TRBV18 combines with J gene TRBJ1-1; 8 bases map to TRBD1. This CDR3 has 15 residues. The junction had 4 bases not matched to a gene; V was cut back by 2 bases and J by 2 bases. Germline assignment: CDR1 KGHSH and CDR2 LQKENI. The CDR3 spells CASSPWDRPNTEAFF. Here the CDR3 DNA reads TGTGCCAGCTCACCATGGGACAGGCCAAACACTGAAGCTTTCTTT.

The V gene is TRBV2, the J gene TRBJ1-2; D gene unclear. CDR3 length: 13 residues. Germline assignment: CDR1 SNHLY and CDR2 FYNNEI. V shed 9 bases and J shed 0 bases, with 11 bases lying between them. For the CDR3, the DNA is TGTGCCAGTTCCTGGTACACTAACTATGGCTACACCTTC. This sequence encodes CASSWYTNYGYTF.

The J gene is TRBJ2-7, the V gene TRBV7-9; possible D gene TRBD2, 6 bases. The V end lost 4 bases, the J end lost 7 bases, and 17 bases lay between the germline ends. The germline CDR1 and CDR2 sequences are SEHNR and FQNEAQ (reference sequence). The CDR3 covers 14 residues. The CDR3 DNA follows: TGTGCCAGCAGCTGGGGCTCTAGCGCGGGGGAGCAGTACTTC. It codes for CASSWGSSAGEQYF.

This clone was found once. This chain joins TRBV5-1 and TRBJ1-6; D is uncertain. This CDR3 spans 14 amino acids. Deletions cut 0 bases from V and 10 bases from J, with 11 bases between. CDR1 SGHRS and CDR2 YFSETQ come from the germline V gene. The CDR3 here is CASSLGTAGSPLHF. The CDR3 DNA sequence: TGCGCCAGCAGCTTGGGGACGGCGGGGTCACCCCTCCACTTT.

V and J are TRBV4-3 and TRBJ1-1, with TRBD1 matching over 11 bases. The CDR3 is 16 amino acids. The germline CDR1 and CDR2 sequences are LGHNA and YSLEER. Trimming removed 1 base from V and 1 base from J; junction bases left unmatched: 2. The CDR3 bases are TGCGCCAGCAGCCAAGCAGGGACAGGGGGGAACACTGAAGCTTTCTTT. Protein product: CASSQAGTGGNTEAFF.

The chain joins TRBV12-3 or TRBV12-4 to TRBJ1-2; 8 bases map to TRBD1. Germline trimming cut 6 bases from V and 8 bases from J; bases unmatched to any gene: 8. The CDR3 has 13 amino acids. The CDR3 DNA follows: TGTGCCAGCAGCGCGACAGGGGTAGGAGGCTACACCTTC. Its protein product is CASSATGVGGYTF.

V is TRBV28 and J is TRBJ1-2; D remains ambiguous. V shed 6 bases and J shed 4 bases, with 15 bases lying between them. Germline CDR1 is MDHEN and CDR2 is SYDVKM. The CDR3 spans 14 residues. CDR3 sequence (DNA): TGTGCCAGCAGCCAACCCACAATCCCCTATGGCTACACCTTC. It codes for CASSQPTIPYGYTF.

The chain carries TRBV30 and TRBJ1-2, with TRBD1 identical over 10 bases. Germline trimming cut 4 bases from V and 4 bases from J; bases unmatched to any gene: 6. The CDR3 extends over 14 amino acids. The germline V gene has CDR1 GTSNPN and CDR2 SVGIG (reference sequence). The DNA of the CDR3 is TGTGCCTGGACTCCGACAGGGGGCGGCTATGGCTACACCTTC. Its translation is CAWTPTGGGYGYTF.

The chain couples TRBV7-2 to TRBJ1-1; D unclear. Germline V gives CDR1 SGHTA, CDR2 FQGNSA. Trimming removed 4 bases at V and 0 bases at J, with 12 bases between. The CDR3 consists of 15 residues. In DNA form, the CDR3 reads TGTGCCAGCAGCTCTAACGGGGTCATGAACACTGAAGCTTTCTTT. Amino acid sequence: CASSSNGVMNTEAFF.

V and J are TRBV29-1 and TRBJ1-2; D unclear. The CDR3 is made up of 11 amino acids. Per germline, CDR1 SQVTM and CDR2 ANQGSEA. Trimming took off 4 bases at V and 2 bases at J, with 5 bases between the two ends. The CDR3 protein is CSVVLNYGYTF. DNA of the CDR3: TGCAGCGTTGTCCTAAACTATGGCTACACCTTC.

The genes are TRBV5-1 and TRBJ1-1; tentative D call: TRBD1 (5 bases). Trimming cost V 5 bases and J 11 bases, with 19 bases left between them. There are 13 residues in the CDR3. The germline CDR1 and CDR2 sequences are SGHRS and YFSETQ. CDR3 DNA: TGCGCCAGCAGTGTTCAGGGTGGTAGTCTGGCTTTCTTT. Encoded protein: CASSVQGGSLAFF.

The chain joins TRBV28 to TRBJ2-5, with 12 bases identical to TRBD2. The CDR3 totals 17 residues. CDR1 and CDR2 from the germline V gene are MDHEN and SYDVKM. Trimming took 2 bases from V and 5 from J; bases not matched to a gene: 9. The CDR3 region is CASSLHKLAGGTETQYF. The DNA for the CDR3 is TGTGCCAGCAGTTTACACAAGCTAGCGGGGGGGACGGAGACCCAGTACTTC.

This chain links TRBV30 with TRBJ1-5; D call uncertain. This CDR3 has 14 residues. From germline, CDR1 is GTSNPN and CDR2 SVGIG (reference sequence). V was trimmed by 5 bases and J by 5 bases, leaving 16 bases between them. The DNA for the CDR3 is TGTGCCTGGGCCCCCCGGGGAAGGGATCAGCCCCAGCATTTT. Its translation is CAWAPRGRDQPQHF. The full variable domain, rest sourced from reference TRBV30 and TRBJ1-5, is SQTIHQWPATLVQPVGSPLSLECTVEGTSNPNLYWYRQAAGRGLQLLFYSVGIGQISSEVPQNLSASRPQDRQFILSSKKLLLSDSGFYLCAWAPRGRDQPQHFGDGTRLSIL.

This chain uses TRBV7-9 with TRBJ1-1, with D perhaps TRBD1 (5 bases). The CDR3 loop spans 15 amino acids. CDR1 is SEHNR and CDR2 is FQNEAQ in the germline V gene (reference sequence). The V and J ends lost 1 base and 4 bases respectively, with 13 bases between them. The CDR3 DNA is TGTGCCAGCAGCTTAGTGGCGGGGGTCAGCACTGAAGCTTTCTTT. Translating it yields CASSLVAGVSTEAFF.

The chain recombines TRBV2 with TRBJ2-2; no definite D call. This CDR3 has 12 amino acids. Germline CDR1 and CDR2: SNHLY and FYNNEI. Trimming took 2 bases from V and 5 from J, leaving 3 bases between them. CDR3 nucleotides: TGTGCCAGCAGTGAACAGACCGGGGAGCTGTTTTTT. It is translated as CASSEQTGELFF.

In nucleotides, the CDR3 is TGTGCCAGCAGCCCTAGAGGGGACACGCTACCCTACGAGCAGTACTTC. Its protein is CASSPRGDTLPYEQYF. The chain recombines TRBV9 with TRBJ2-7; D is perhaps TRBD1 (6 bases). This CDR3 is built from 16 residues. Germline CDR1 SGDLS, CDR2 YYNGEE. The germline V and J ends were trimmed by 4 bases and 2 bases, with 19 bases remaining between them. The complete variable domain, with remaining parts taken from reference TRBV9 and TRBJ2-7, reads DSGVTQTPKHLITATGQRVTLRCSPRSGDLSVYWYQQSLDQGLQFLIQYYNGEERAKGNILERFSAQQFPDLHSELNLSSLELGDSALYFCASSPRGDTLPYEQYFGPGTRLTVT.

The V call is TRBV28, the J call TRBJ2-7; a weak D match, TRBD1 (6 bases). The V and J ends lost 5 bases and 1 base respectively, with 12 bases between them. The CDR3 length is 14 residues. Germline values: CDR1 MDHEN, CDR2 SYDVKM. CDR3 loop: CASSPPDSSYEQYF. Written as DNA, the CDR3 is TGTGCCAGCAGTCCCCCGGACAGTTCCTACGAGCAGTACTTC.

The chain carries TRBV7-8 and TRBJ1-2; 9 bases fit TRBD1. This CDR3 is built from 14 residues. CDR1 and CDR2 (germline): SGHVS, FQNEAQ. Germline trimming cut 6 bases from V and 8 bases from J; bases unmatched to any gene: 10. The CDR3 protein is CASSPRTGERGYTF. The DNA of the CDR3 is TGTGCCAGCAGTCCTCGGACAGGGGAAAGGGGCTACACCTTC.

The chain links TRBV7-2 to TRBJ2-5; D may be TRBD2 (7 bases). V was shortened by 5 bases and J by 5 bases, with 18 bases between the two germline ends. The CDR3 consists of 15 residues. Germline assignment: CDR1 SGHTA and CDR2 FQGNSA. The CDR3 protein is CASSPEGGGWETQYF. The CDR3 nucleotides read TGTGCCAGCAGCCCAGAGGGGGGGGGCTGGGAGACCCAGTACTTC.

This rearrangement joins TRBV5-8 to TRBJ2-3; the match to TRBD2 covers 8 bases. The CDR3 is 18 residues long. J gave up 4 bases and V 3 bases, and 16 bases lay outside the gene matches. The germline V gene encodes CDR1 SGHTS and CDR2 YDEGEE. Here the CDR3 reads CASSWAFGGAGGSDTQYF. CDR3 nucleotide sequence: TGTGCCAGCAGCTGGGCGTTTGGTGGTGCGGGGGGTTCAGATACGCAGTATTTT.

This clone was seen a single time. V is TRBV6-5 and J is TRBJ1-1; D is unclear. The CDR3 is 15 residues long. Germline values: CDR1 MNHEY, CDR2 SVGAGI. Deletions cut 0 bases from V and 4 bases from J, with 12 bases between. CDR3: CASSYSVGRSTEAFF. The CDR3 DNA follows: TGTGCCAGCAGTTACTCCGTAGGGAGGAGCACTGAAGCTTTCTTT.

This chain uses TRBV5-1 with TRBJ2-3, with D perhaps TRBD2 (5 bases). CDR3 length: 12 amino acids. CDR1 is SGHRS and CDR2 is YFSETQ in the germline V gene. V was pared by 5 bases and J by 5 bases, with 9 bases between. The CDR3 here is CASRARGDTQYF. CDR3 bases: TGCGCCAGCAGGGCCCGGGGAGATACGCAGTATTTT.